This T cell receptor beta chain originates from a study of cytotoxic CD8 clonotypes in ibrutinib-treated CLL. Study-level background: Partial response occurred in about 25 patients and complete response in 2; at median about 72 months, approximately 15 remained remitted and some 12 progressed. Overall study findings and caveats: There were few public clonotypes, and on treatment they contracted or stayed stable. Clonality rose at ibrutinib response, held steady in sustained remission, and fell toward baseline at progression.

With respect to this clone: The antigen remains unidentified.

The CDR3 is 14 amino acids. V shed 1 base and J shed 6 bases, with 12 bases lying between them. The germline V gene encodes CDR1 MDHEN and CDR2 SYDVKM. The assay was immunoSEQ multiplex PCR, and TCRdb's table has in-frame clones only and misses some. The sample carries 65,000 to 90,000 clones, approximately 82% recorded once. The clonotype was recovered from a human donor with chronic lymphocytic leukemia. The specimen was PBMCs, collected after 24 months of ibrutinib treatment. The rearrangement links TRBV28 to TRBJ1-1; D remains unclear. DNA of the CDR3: TGTGCCAGCAGTTTATTTATCTCCTGGGCTGAAGCTTTCTTT. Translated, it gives CASSLFISWAEAFF.